This entry lists 7 T cell receptor beta chains sequenced from one sample in a study of T cells in Graves' hyperthyroidism and ophthalmopathy. Amplification yielded TCR beta CDR3 regions, with RNA transcripts as the source. First-round RT-PCR targeting the TCR CDR3 was performed with the HTBI primer set. TCRdb used MiXCR to reprocess the multiplex PCR reads, holding one entry per CDR3 protein. The table shows about 520,000 distinct CDR3 sequences, with less than 25% occurring only once. The sequencing input was blood. Source of these receptors: a man aged 18 to 30 with Graves' hyperthyroidism.

This clonotype was observed at least ten times. J is TRBJ1-1 and V is TRBV20-1; 7 positions match TRBD1. There are 14 residues in the CDR3. V lost 2 bases to trimming and J lost 0 bases; unmatched junction nucleotides: 3. CDR1 and CDR2 (germline): DFQATT, SNEGSKA (reference sequence). The CDR3 nucleotides read TGCAGTGCTAGACCGACAGGGCTGAACACTGAAGCTTTCTTT. It translates to CSARPTGLNTEAFF.

This rearrangement joins TRBV29-1 to TRBJ2-2; D unclear. This CDR3 is built from 16 residues. Germline V CDR1 and CDR2: SQVTM, ANQGSEA. The V end was cut by 5 bases, the J end by 0 bases, with 16 bases between. CDR3 region: CSVLPEDLPNTGELFF. The CDR3 DNA reads TGCAGCGTTTTGCCCGAAGATCTCCCGAACACCGGGGAGCTGTTTTTT.

The table lists this clonotype with many counts. The chain has TRBV15 and TRBJ1-2, with TRBD1 identical over 8 bases. This CDR3 is built from 14 residues. Germline CDR1 reads LNHNV; CDR2 reads YYDKDF (reference sequence). The J segment lost 8 bases and the V segment lost 2 bases, leaving 7 bases of the junction unmatched. The CDR3 is CATSRWSTGEGYTF. In nucleotides, the CDR3 is TGTGCCACCAGCAGATGGTCGACAGGGGAAGGCTACACCTTC. The complete variable domain, with remaining parts taken from reference TRBV15 and TRBJ1-2, reads DAMVIQNPRYQVTQFGKPVTLSCSQTLNHNVMYWYQQKSSQAPKLLFHYYDKDFNNEADTPDNFQSRRPNTSFCFLDIRSPGLGDTAMYLCATSRWSTGEGYTFGSGTRLTVV.

This clonotype occurred many times. The V gene is TRBV6-1, the J gene TRBJ2-5; 7 positions match TRBD2. Trimming removed 1 base from V and 5 bases from J; junction bases left unmatched: 13. The germline V gene encodes CDR1 MNHNS and CDR2 SASEGT. There are 17 residues in the CDR3. CDR3 in amino acids: CASSEVPRGGHGETQYF. For the CDR3, the DNA is TGTGCCAGCAGTGAAGTTCCTCGGGGAGGGCATGGGGAGACCCAGTACTTC.

The table lists this clonotype with many counts. This sequence joins TRBV6-2 or TRBV6-3 and TRBJ1-5; 7 bases map to TRBD1. The germline V gene has CDR1 MNHEY and CDR2 SVGEGT. With V trimmed by 2 bases and J by 5 bases, 6 bases remained unmatched. CDR3 length equals 15 residues. CDR3 DNA: TGTGCCAGCAGTTACGCGGGACAGAGTTATCAGCCCCAGCATTTT. This sequence encodes CASSYAGQSYQPQHF.

On this clonotype: Germline and junction disagree at one end, which may indicate a read error. The chain joins TRBV20-1 to TRBJ1-1, with D uncertain. Germline values: CDR1 DFQATT, CDR2 SNEGSKA (reference sequence). The CDR3 consists of 13 residues. The CDR3 bases are TGCAGTGCGATAAATGACGCGCACACTGAAGTTTTCTTT. It codes for CSAINDAHTEVFF.

There are many counts of this clonotype. This chain links TRBV2 with TRBJ2-7, with 12 bases that match TRBD2. Trimming at V came to 7 bases and at J to 2 bases, leaving 9 bases not matched to a gene. This CDR3 has 16 amino acids. Germline CDR1 is SNHLY and CDR2 is FYNNEI. CDR3 in DNA: TGTGCCAGCAACGTGCCTAGCGGGGGGGCAGCCTACGAGCAGTACTTC. This gives the protein CASNVPSGGAAYEQYF.